The rows below give T cell receptor beta chains drawn from one sample of a study of T cell changes during pregnancy in multiple sclerosis. Assay: immunoSEQ multiplex PCR; the TCRdb copy retains only in-frame clones and omits some. The sample records over 50,000 clones, around nine tenths being singletons. The material sequenced was peripheral blood from another person, used as feeder cells. These receptors were obtained from a human donor whose cells served as feeder cells for cultures in a pregnancy study. Each CDR3 is given with its conserved first and last residue. The D gene is left open where the match is weak. Size tells how often a clone was seen (once, few, many) or the class of an expanded clone, and some rows leave it out.

j_call: TRBJ1-2
d_call: .
cdr3_length: 13
v_call: TRBV2
clone_size: .
cdr3_nt: TGTGCCAGCCTCCGAATGGCCGGGTCTGGCTACACCTTC
cdr3_aa: CASLRMAGSGYTF

j_call: TRBJ2-2
d_call: .
cdr3_length: 14
v_call: TRBV5-4
clone_size: .
cdr3_nt: TGTGCCAGCAGCTTGAAAACGAACACCGGGGAGCTGTTTTTT
cdr3_aa: CASSLKTNTGELFF

j_call: TRBJ1-5
d_call: .
cdr3_length: 18
v_call: TRBV2
clone_size: .
cdr3_nt: TGTGCCAGCAGTCCCGGAAAGCCTTGGACAGCTCACAATCAGCCCCAGCATTTT
cdr3_aa: CASSPGKPWTAHNQPQHF

j_call: TRBJ2-1
d_call: .
cdr3_length: 15
v_call: TRBV6-5
clone_size: few
cdr3_nt: TGTGCCAGCAGTTACTTTGGGACCAGCTACAATGAGCAGTTCTTC
cdr3_aa: CASSYFGTSYNEQFF

j_call: TRBJ2-3
d_call: .
cdr3_length: 16
v_call: TRBV7-9
clone_size: .
cdr3_nt: TGTGCCAGCAGCTTATTTGGGGGGGGGCCCACAGATACGCAGTATTTT
cdr3_aa: CASSLFGGGPTDTQYF

j_call: TRBJ2-7
d_call: .
cdr3_length: 15
v_call: TRBV7-8
clone_size: .
cdr3_nt: TGTGCCAGCAGCTTAGCAGTACAGTACAACTACGAGCAGTACTTC
cdr3_aa: CASSLAVQYNYEQYF

j_call: TRBJ2-1
d_call: .
cdr3_length: 13
v_call: TRBV7-9
clone_size: .
cdr3_nt: TGTGCCAGCAGCTTAGCGAGTCCCGATGAGCAGTTCTTC
cdr3_aa: CASSLASPDEQFF

j_call: TRBJ2-1
d_call: .
cdr3_length: 16
v_call: TRBV15
clone_size: .
cdr3_nt: TGTGCCACCAGCCACCGGGACCCCATCATCTACAATGAGCAGTTCTTC
cdr3_aa: CATSHRDPIIYNEQFF

j_call: TRBJ2-5
d_call: .
cdr3_length: 15
v_call: TRBV18
clone_size: .
cdr3_nt: TGTGCCAGCTCACCACAGTTGCCATACCAAGAGACCCAGTACTTC
cdr3_aa: CASSPQLPYQETQYF

j_call: TRBJ1-1
d_call: .
cdr3_length: 14
v_call: TRBV30
clone_size: .
cdr3_nt: TGTGCCTGGAGTCAGGGCAGGGGTTGGACTGAAGCTTTCTTT
cdr3_aa: CAWSQGRGWTEAFF

j_call: TRBJ1-3
d_call: .
cdr3_length: 17
v_call: TRBV4-2
clone_size: .
cdr3_nt: TGTGCCAGCAGCCAAGATACGGAGGGGCAGGCTGGAAACACCATATATTTT
cdr3_aa: CASSQDTEGQAGNTIYF

j_call: TRBJ2-1
d_call: .
cdr3_length: 16
v_call: TRBV6-5
clone_size: .
cdr3_nt: TGTGCCAGCAGTTACTCACCGAGTTTTTCGTACAATGAGCAGTTCTTC
cdr3_aa: CASSYSPSFSYNEQFF

j_call: TRBJ1-1
d_call: .
cdr3_length: 15
v_call: TRBV6-6
clone_size: .
cdr3_nt: TGTGCCAGCAGTTACAGGGCGGGAGGGTACACTGAAGCTTTCTTT
cdr3_aa: CASSYRAGGYTEAFF

j_call: TRBJ1-5
d_call: .
cdr3_length: 17
v_call: TRBV15
clone_size: .
cdr3_nt: TGTGCCACCAGCAGCCCAGGACGCACAATAACCGATCAGCCCCAGCATTTT
cdr3_aa: CATSSPGRTITDQPQHF

j_call: TRBJ1-3
d_call: .
cdr3_length: 14
v_call: TRBV19
clone_size: .
cdr3_nt: TGTGCCAGTAGTAGGGGGGGCGCTGGAAACACCATATATTTT
cdr3_aa: CASSRGGAGNTIYF

j_call: TRBJ1-2
d_call: .
cdr3_length: 11
v_call: TRBV6-6
clone_size: many
cdr3_nt: TGTGCCAGCAGCCGACAAGACGGCTACACCTTC
cdr3_aa: CASSRQDGYTF

j_call: TRBJ1-2
d_call: TRBD1
cdr3_length: 15
v_call: TRBV6-1
clone_size: .
cdr3_nt: TGTGCCAGCAGTGGGTTTGGGACAGAGAACTATGGCTACACCTTC
cdr3_aa: CASSGFGTENYGYTF

j_call: TRBJ2-7
d_call: .
cdr3_length: 14
v_call: TRBV15
clone_size: .
cdr3_nt: TGTGCCACCAGCAACCGGGACAACTCCTACGAGCAGTACTTC
cdr3_aa: CATSNRDNSYEQYF

j_call: TRBJ2-7
d_call: TRBD2
cdr3_length: 13
v_call: TRBV29-1
clone_size: .
cdr3_nt: TGCAGCGTTGTTATCCTAGCGGGAGGTGAGCAGTACTTC
cdr3_aa: CSVVILAGGEQYF

j_call: TRBJ2-5
d_call: TRBD1
cdr3_length: 15
v_call: TRBV7-9
clone_size: .
cdr3_nt: TGTGCCAGCAGCTACCCTGGACAGGTCCAAGAGACCCAGTACTTC
cdr3_aa: CASSYPGQVQETQYF

j_call: TRBJ2-7
d_call: TRBD2
cdr3_length: 18
v_call: TRBV4-3
clone_size: .
cdr3_nt: TGCGCCAGCAGCCAAGATAGGTCAGGTGGAGGGAGGGTCTACGAGCAGTACTTC
cdr3_aa: CASSQDRSGGGRVYEQYF

j_call: TRBJ2-7
d_call: .
cdr3_length: 13
v_call: TRBV6-5
clone_size: .
cdr3_nt: TGTGCCAGCAGTTACGAAAGGCGGAACGAGCAGTACTTC
cdr3_aa: CASSYERRNEQYF

j_call: TRBJ2-1
d_call: .
cdr3_length: 14
v_call: TRBV28
clone_size: .
cdr3_nt: TGTGCCAGCAGTTTATGGGTAGCGCTCAATGAGCAGTTCTTC
cdr3_aa: CASSLWVALNEQFF

j_call: TRBJ1-1
d_call: .
cdr3_length: 14
v_call: TRBV7-3
clone_size: .
cdr3_nt: TGTGCCAGCAGCCTAGGACCCTCGAACACTGAAGCTTTCTTT
cdr3_aa: CASSLGPSNTEAFF

j_call: TRBJ1-1
d_call: .
cdr3_length: 15
v_call: TRBV9
clone_size: .
cdr3_nt: TGTGCCAGCAGCGCTTTCTTGGAGTCGGTTGATGAAGCTTTCTTT
cdr3_aa: CASSAFLESVDEAFF

j_call: TRBJ2-7
d_call: TRBD2
cdr3_length: 15
v_call: TRBV7-2
clone_size: .
cdr3_nt: TGTGCCAGCAGCTCGGGACTAGCGGGGTTCTACGAGCAGTACTTC
cdr3_aa: CASSSGLAGFYEQYF

j_call: TRBJ2-3
d_call: TRBD2
cdr3_length: 14
v_call: TRBV7-2
clone_size: .
cdr3_nt: TGTGCCAGCAGCCCTTGGACTAGCGGGAGTATCCCGTATTTT
cdr3_aa: CASSPWTSGSIPYF

j_call: TRBJ1-4
d_call: TRBD1
cdr3_length: 16
v_call: TRBV4-3
clone_size: .
cdr3_nt: TGCGCCAGCAGCCAAGATTACGGACAGGGGAATGAAAAACTGTTTTTT
cdr3_aa: CASSQDYGQGNEKLFF

j_call: TRBJ2-7
d_call: .
cdr3_length: 15
v_call: TRBV30
clone_size: .
cdr3_nt: TGTGCCTGGTCACATGCCGGGACGTCGTACTACGAGCAGTACTTC
cdr3_aa: CAWSHAGTSYYEQYF

j_call: TRBJ1-5
d_call: .
cdr3_length: 13
v_call: TRBV6-1
clone_size: few
cdr3_nt: TGTGCCAGCAGTGTCGGGGCCTATCAGCCCCAGCATTTT
cdr3_aa: CASSVGAYQPQHF

j_call: TRBJ1-5
d_call: .
cdr3_length: 13
v_call: TRBV6-5
clone_size: .
cdr3_nt: TGTGCCAGCATTCATCAGGGTGATCAGCCCCAGCATTTT
cdr3_aa: CASIHQGDQPQHF

j_call: TRBJ2-3
d_call: .
cdr3_length: 15
v_call: TRBV2
clone_size: .
cdr3_nt: TGTGCCAGCAGTGAGTCCAGGAGGAGCACAGATACGCAGTATTTT
cdr3_aa: CASSESRRSTDTQYF

j_call: TRBJ2-7
d_call: TRBD1
cdr3_length: 16
v_call: TRBV2
clone_size: .
cdr3_nt: TGTGCCAGCACCCTGAAGGTCGGGACAGGAACCTACGAGCAGTACTTC
cdr3_aa: CASTLKVGTGTYEQYF

j_call: TRBJ1-1
d_call: .
cdr3_length: 16
v_call: TRBV18
clone_size: .
cdr3_nt: TGTGCCAGCTCACCCCGGGGTGCTTCGATGAACACTGAAGCTTTCTTT
cdr3_aa: CASSPRGASMNTEAFF

j_call: TRBJ1-1
d_call: .
cdr3_length: 13
v_call: TRBV11-2
clone_size: .
cdr3_nt: TGTGCCAGCAGCTTACGGGGGAACACTGAAGCTTTCTTT
cdr3_aa: CASSLRGNTEAFF

j_call: TRBJ1-5
d_call: .
cdr3_length: 15
v_call: TRBV30
clone_size: .
cdr3_nt: TGTGCCTCCTTTCCAGTAAGGGTTTTCGATCAGCCCCAGCATTTT
cdr3_aa: CASFPVRVFDQPQHF

j_call: TRBJ2-7
d_call: .
cdr3_length: 10
v_call: TRBV28
clone_size: .
cdr3_nt: TGTGCCAGCGGGCGCTACGAGCAGTACTTC
cdr3_aa: CASGRYEQYF

j_call: TRBJ2-5
d_call: .
cdr3_length: 15
v_call: TRBV5-6
clone_size: once
cdr3_nt: TGTGCCAGCAGCTTGTGGGCAGACCCGGGGGCGGCCCAGTACTTC
cdr3_aa: CASSLWADPGAAQYF

j_call: TRBJ2-7
d_call: .
cdr3_length: 14
v_call: TRBV7-2
clone_size: once
cdr3_nt: TGTGCCAGCAGCTTGGGGACGGAGACCTACGAGCAGTACTTC
cdr3_aa: CASSLGTETYEQYF

j_call: TRBJ2-2
d_call: .
cdr3_length: 14
v_call: TRBV4-2
clone_size: .
cdr3_nt: TGTGCCAGCAGCCAAGGGAGAAACACCGGGGAGCTGTTTTTT
cdr3_aa: CASSQGRNTGELFF

j_call: TRBJ2-5
d_call: .
cdr3_length: 16
v_call: TRBV6-1
clone_size: once
cdr3_nt: TGTGCCAGCAGTGTAGGAGACAGGGTAGGAGGGGAGACCCAGTACTTC
cdr3_aa: CASSVGDRVGGETQYF

j_call: TRBJ2-7
d_call: TRBD1
cdr3_length: 15
v_call: TRBV11-2
clone_size: .
cdr3_nt: TGTGCCAGCAGCCTTCACCGGGACAGCTCCTACGAGCAGTACTTC
cdr3_aa: CASSLHRDSSYEQYF

j_call: TRBJ2-7
d_call: .
cdr3_length: 12
v_call: TRBV5-5
clone_size: .
cdr3_nt: TGTGCCAGCAGCCTGGACAGTAGCGAGCAGTACTTC
cdr3_aa: CASSLDSSEQYF

j_call: TRBJ1-5
d_call: .
cdr3_length: 14
v_call: TRBV18
clone_size: .
cdr3_nt: TGTGCCAGCTCACCTACAGGGTTAGATCAGCCCCAGCATTTT
cdr3_aa: CASSPTGLDQPQHF

j_call: TRBJ1-6
d_call: .
cdr3_length: 15
v_call: TRBV11-2
clone_size: .
cdr3_nt: TGTGCCAGCAGCCGCGAGGGATCCTATAATTCACCCCTCCACTTT
cdr3_aa: CASSREGSYNSPLHF

j_call: TRBJ2-1
d_call: TRBD2
cdr3_length: 15
v_call: TRBV4-2
clone_size: .
cdr3_nt: TGTGCCAGCAGCCAAGCAGCGGGGGGGCCATGGGAGCAGTTCTTC
cdr3_aa: CASSQAAGGPWEQFF

j_call: TRBJ2-1
d_call: TRBD2
cdr3_length: 13
v_call: TRBV2
clone_size: .
cdr3_nt: TGTGCCAGCAGTGGGGAGGGAGTTAATGAGCAGTTCTTC
cdr3_aa: CASSGEGVNEQFF

j_call: TRBJ2-3
d_call: .
cdr3_length: 15
v_call: TRBV5-5
clone_size: .
cdr3_nt: TGTGCCAGCAGCTCTAGACAGCGGAGCACAGATACGCAGTATTTT
cdr3_aa: CASSSRQRSTDTQYF

j_call: TRBJ1-1
d_call: .
cdr3_length: 13
v_call: TRBV29-1
clone_size: once
cdr3_nt: TGCAGCGTTGTGGGACAAACGAACACTGAAGCTTTCTTT
cdr3_aa: CSVVGQTNTEAFF

j_call: TRBJ1-4
d_call: .
cdr3_length: 14
v_call: TRBV15
clone_size: .
cdr3_nt: TGTGCCACCAGCAGAGGGGCAGGACGAGAAAAACTGTTTTTT
cdr3_aa: CATSRGAGREKLFF

j_call: TRBJ1-5
d_call: TRBD1
cdr3_length: 14
v_call: TRBV10-3
clone_size: .
cdr3_nt: TGTGCCATCAGTGACAAGGGGGCAAATCAGCCCCAGCATTTT
cdr3_aa: CAISDKGANQPQHF

j_call: TRBJ2-1
d_call: TRBD2
cdr3_length: 15
v_call: TRBV6-6
clone_size: .
cdr3_nt: TGTGCCAGCATGTGGAGCGGGAGGGTATACAATGAGCAGTTCTTC
cdr3_aa: CASMWSGRVYNEQFF

j_call: TRBJ2-7
d_call: TRBD1
cdr3_length: 14
v_call: TRBV18
clone_size: .
cdr3_nt: TGTGCCAGCACACCCGGGACAGACGTTTACGAGCAGTACTTC
cdr3_aa: CASTPGTDVYEQYF